Detailed here is one TCR beta chain. Its antigen is not known. This entry is derived from a study of T-cell memory formation after mild COVID-19. The study's findings and limits: Later expanders leaned CD4+, whereas day 15 to 85 contracting clones were balanced CD4/CD8. Mainly CM and EM harbored the contracting CD4+ clones; mainly EMRA harbored the CD8+ ones. The finding that pre-infection memory included some responding clones suggested that cross-reactive memory joined.

The CDR3 runs to 15 residues. CDR1 and CDR2 from the germline V gene are MNHEY and SMNVEV (reference sequence). The V end was cut by 7 bases, the J end by 0 bases, with 13 bases between. The authors produced TCR alpha and TCR beta cDNA libraries with sample barcodes and UMIs by 5'RACE using constant-segment primers. MiXCR was run by TCRdb on the 5' RACE reads, yielding one entry per CDR3 protein. The repertoire holds 50,000 or so distinct CDR3 sequences, 9.3% seen once, with approximately 12% in the top ten. The rearrangement uses TRBV27 and TRBJ2-1; D is undetermined. The sample taken for sequencing was PBMCs or a T cell subset sorted from them (not recorded which). The source is an adult woman who had mild COVID-19 (a few samples of this study predate the infection). Cell type and time point are not known. The CDR3 sequence is CASKVMLSSYNEQFF. In DNA form, the CDR3 reads TGTGCCAGCAAGGTCATGCTGAGCTCCTACAATGAGCAGTTCTTC.